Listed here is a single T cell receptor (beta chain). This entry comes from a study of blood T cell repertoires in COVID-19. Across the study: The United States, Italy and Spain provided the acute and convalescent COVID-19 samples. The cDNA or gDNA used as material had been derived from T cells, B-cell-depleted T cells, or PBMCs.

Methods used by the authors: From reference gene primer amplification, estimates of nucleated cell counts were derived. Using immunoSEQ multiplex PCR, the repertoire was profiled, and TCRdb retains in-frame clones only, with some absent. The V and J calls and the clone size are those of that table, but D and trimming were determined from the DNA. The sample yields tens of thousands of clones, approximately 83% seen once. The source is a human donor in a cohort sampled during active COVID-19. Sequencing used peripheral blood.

The CDR3 protein is CASSLANQGAGQETQYF. For the CDR3, the DNA is TGCGCCAGCAGCTTGGCCAATCAGGGGGCGGGTCAAGAGACCCAGTACTTC. The chain couples TRBV5-1 to TRBJ2-5; TRBD1 matches at 8 bases. V lost 0 bases, J lost 2 bases, and 9 bases stayed unmatched. This CDR3 is built from 17 residues. Germline loops: CDR1 SGHRS, CDR2 YFSETQ.